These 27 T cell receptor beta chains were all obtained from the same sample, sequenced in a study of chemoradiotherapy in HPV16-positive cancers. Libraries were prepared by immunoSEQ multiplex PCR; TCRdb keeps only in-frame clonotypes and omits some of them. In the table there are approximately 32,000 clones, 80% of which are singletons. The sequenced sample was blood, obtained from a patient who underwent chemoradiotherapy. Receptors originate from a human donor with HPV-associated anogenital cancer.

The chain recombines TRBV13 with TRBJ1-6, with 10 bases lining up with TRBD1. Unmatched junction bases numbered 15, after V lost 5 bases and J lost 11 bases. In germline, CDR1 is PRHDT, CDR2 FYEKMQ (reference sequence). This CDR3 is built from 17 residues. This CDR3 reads CASSPWGQGYSLAPLHF. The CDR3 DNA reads TGTGCCAGCAGCCCATGGGGACAGGGGTACAGCCTGGCACCCCTCCACTTT.

The DNA of the CDR3 is TGCGCCAGCAGCTTGTTCCCTGTCACGGATACGCAGTATTTT. Amino acid sequence: CASSLFPVTDTQYF. The V call is TRBV5-1, the J call TRBJ2-3; no definite D call. V lost 1 base and J 6 bases, leaving 12 bases between the germline ends. Germline-derived CDR1 and CDR2 are SGHRS and YFSETQ. This CDR3 region has 14 residues.

The CDR3 protein is CASRRDSSFEKLFF. The DNA of the CDR3 is TGTGCCAGCAGAAGGGACAGTTCATTCGAAAAACTGTTTTTT. V and J are TRBV2 and TRBJ1-4; 7 bases are a match to TRBD1. The V segment lost 6 bases and the J segment 8 bases; nucleotides outside the gene matches: 9. This CDR3 is 14 amino acids long. Germline V CDR1 and CDR2: SNHLY, FYNNEI.

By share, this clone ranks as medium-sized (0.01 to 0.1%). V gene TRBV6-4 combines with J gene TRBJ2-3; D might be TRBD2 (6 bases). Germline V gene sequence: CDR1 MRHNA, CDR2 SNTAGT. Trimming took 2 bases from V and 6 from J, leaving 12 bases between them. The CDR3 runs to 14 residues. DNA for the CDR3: TGTGCCAGCAGTGACGGCGGGGCGACGGATACGCAGTATTTT. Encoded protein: CASSDGGATDTQYF.

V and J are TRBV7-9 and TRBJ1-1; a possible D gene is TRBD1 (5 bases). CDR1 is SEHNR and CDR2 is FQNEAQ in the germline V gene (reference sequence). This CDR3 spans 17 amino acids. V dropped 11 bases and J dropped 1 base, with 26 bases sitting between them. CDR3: CAGVELLGVAGNTEAFF. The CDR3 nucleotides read TGTGCCGGGGTTGAACTTCTAGGGGTGGCAGGGAACACTGAAGCTTTCTTT. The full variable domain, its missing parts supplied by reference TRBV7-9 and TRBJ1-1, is DTGVSQNPRHKITKRGQNVTFRCDPISEHNRLYWYRQTLGQGPEFLTYFQNEAQLEKSRLLSDRFSAERPKGSFSTLEIQRTEQGDSAMYLCAGVELLGVAGNTEAFFGQGTRLTVV.

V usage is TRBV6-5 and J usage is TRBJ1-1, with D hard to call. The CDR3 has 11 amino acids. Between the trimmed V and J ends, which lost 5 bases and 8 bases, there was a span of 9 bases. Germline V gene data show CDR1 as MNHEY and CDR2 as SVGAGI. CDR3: CASSTPLEAFF. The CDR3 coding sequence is TGTGCCAGCAGTACCCCATTAGAAGCTTTCTTT.

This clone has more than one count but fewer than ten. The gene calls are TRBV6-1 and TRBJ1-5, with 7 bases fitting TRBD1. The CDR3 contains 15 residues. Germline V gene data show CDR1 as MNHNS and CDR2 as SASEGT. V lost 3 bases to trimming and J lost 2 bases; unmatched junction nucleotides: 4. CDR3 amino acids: CASSEAGGGNQPQHF. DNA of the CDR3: TGTGCCAGCAGTGAGGCAGGGGGTGGCAATCAGCCCCAGCATTTT.

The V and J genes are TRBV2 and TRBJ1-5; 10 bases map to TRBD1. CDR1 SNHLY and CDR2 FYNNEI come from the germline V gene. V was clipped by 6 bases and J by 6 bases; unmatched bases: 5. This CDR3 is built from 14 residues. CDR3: CASRPGQGIQPQHF. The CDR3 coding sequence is TGTGCCAGCAGACCGGGACAGGGGATTCAGCCCCAGCATTTT.

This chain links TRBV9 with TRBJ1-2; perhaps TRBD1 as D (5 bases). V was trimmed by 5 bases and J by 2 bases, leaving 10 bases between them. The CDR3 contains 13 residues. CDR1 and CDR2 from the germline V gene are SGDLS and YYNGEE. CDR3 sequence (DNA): TGTGCCAGCAGTCGGGACGGGAACTATGGCTACACCTTC. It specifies CASSRDGNYGYTF.

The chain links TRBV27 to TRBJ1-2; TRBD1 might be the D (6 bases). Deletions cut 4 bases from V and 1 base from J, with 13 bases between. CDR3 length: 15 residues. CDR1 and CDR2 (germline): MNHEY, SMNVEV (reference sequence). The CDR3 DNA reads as TGTGCCAGCAGTTCTGCAGGGGCCGATAACTATGGCTACACCTTC. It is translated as CASSSAGADNYGYTF.

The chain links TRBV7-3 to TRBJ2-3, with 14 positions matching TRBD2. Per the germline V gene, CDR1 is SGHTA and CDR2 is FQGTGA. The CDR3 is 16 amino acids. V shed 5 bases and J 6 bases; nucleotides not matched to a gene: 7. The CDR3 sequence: CASSLRTSGGLDTQYF. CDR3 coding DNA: TGTGCCAGCAGCCTCCGGACTAGCGGGGGGCTGGATACGCAGTATTTT.

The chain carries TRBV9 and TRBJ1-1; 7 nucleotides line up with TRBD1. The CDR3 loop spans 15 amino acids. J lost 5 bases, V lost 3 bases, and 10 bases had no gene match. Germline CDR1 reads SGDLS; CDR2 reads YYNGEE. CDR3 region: CASSDITGDGTEAFF. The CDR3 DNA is TGTGCCAGCAGCGACATCACAGGGGACGGGACTGAAGCTTTCTTT.

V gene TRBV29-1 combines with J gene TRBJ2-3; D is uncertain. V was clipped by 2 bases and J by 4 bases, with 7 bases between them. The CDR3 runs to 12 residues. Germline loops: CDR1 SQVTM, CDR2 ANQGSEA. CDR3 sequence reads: CSVEPVPDTQYF. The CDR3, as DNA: TGCAGCGTTGAACCCGTCCCAGATACGCAGTATTTT.

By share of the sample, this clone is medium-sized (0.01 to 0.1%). CDR3 sequence: CASSFGVPGNTEAFF. The DNA for the CDR3 is TGTGCCAGCAGTTTCGGCGTTCCTGGGAACACTGAAGCTTTCTTT. The rearrangement uses TRBV27 and TRBJ1-1; D gene uncertain. Germline-derived CDR1 and CDR2 are MNHEY and SMNVEV (reference sequence). The CDR3 length is 15 residues. V was shortened by 3 bases and J by 1 base, with 12 bases between the two germline ends.

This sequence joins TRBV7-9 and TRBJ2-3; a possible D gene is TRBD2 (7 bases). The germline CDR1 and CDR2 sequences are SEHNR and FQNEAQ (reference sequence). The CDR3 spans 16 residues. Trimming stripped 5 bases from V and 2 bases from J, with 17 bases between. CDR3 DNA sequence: TGTGCCAGCAGCGGGGGCCGGGACTACTACACAGATACGCAGTATTTT. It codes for CASSGGRDYYTDTQYF.

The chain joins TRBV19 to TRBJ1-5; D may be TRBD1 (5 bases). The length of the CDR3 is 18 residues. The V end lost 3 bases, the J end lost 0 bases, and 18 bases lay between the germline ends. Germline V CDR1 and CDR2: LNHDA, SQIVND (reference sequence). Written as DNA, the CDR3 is TGTGCCAGTAGTATGTCCACAGGCCCAGGGAATAGCAATCAGCCCCAGCATTTT. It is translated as CASSMSTGPGNSNQPQHF.

In DNA, the CDR3 is TGTGCCAGCAGCTTAGCCGGACAGGGAACGAGGAGCTATGGCTACACCTTC. Translating it yields CASSLAGQGTRSYGYTF. This sequence joins TRBV7-9 and TRBJ1-2; 8 nucleotides line up with TRBD1. Per the germline V gene, CDR1 is SEHNR and CDR2 is FQNEAQ (reference sequence). J was trimmed by 4 bases and V by 0 bases; bases with no gene match: 10. The length of the CDR3 is 17 residues.

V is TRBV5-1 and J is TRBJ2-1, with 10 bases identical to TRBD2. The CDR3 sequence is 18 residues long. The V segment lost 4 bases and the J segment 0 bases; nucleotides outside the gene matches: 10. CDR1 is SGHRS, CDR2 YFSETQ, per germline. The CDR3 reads CASSREVSGGFSYNEQFF. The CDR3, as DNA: TGCGCCAGCAGCCGGGAAGTTAGCGGGGGGTTCTCCTACAATGAGCAGTTCTTC. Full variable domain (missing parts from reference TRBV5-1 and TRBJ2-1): KAGVTQTPRYLIKTRGQQVTLSCSPISGHRSVSWYQQTPGQGLQFLFEYFSETQRNKGNFPGRFSGRQFSNSRSEMNVSTLELGDSALYLCASSREVSGGFSYNEQFFGPGTRLTVL.

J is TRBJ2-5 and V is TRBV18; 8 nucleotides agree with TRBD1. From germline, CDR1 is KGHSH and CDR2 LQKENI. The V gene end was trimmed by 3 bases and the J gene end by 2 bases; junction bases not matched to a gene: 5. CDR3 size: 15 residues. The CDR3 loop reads CASSPTGAGQETQYF. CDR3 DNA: TGTGCCAGCTCACCGACAGGGGCAGGTCAAGAGACCCAGTACTTC.

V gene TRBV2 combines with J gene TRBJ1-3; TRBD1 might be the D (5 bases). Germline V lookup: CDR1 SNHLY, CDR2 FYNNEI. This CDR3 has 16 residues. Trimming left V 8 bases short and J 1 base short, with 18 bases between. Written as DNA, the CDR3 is TGTGCCAGCCTGACCGGGACGTACTTTTCTGGAAACACCATATATTTT. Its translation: CASLTGTYFSGNTIYF.

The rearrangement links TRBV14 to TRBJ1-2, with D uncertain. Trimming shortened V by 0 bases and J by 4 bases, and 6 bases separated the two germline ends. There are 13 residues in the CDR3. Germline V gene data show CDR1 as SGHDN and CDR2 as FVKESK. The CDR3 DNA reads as TGTGCCAGCAGCCAAGATAGCAGCTATGGCTACACCTTC. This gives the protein CASSQDSSYGYTF.

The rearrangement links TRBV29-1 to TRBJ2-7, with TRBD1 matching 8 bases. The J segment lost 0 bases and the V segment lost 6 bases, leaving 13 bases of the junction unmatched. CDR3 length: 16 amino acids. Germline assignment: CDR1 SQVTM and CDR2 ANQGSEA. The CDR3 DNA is TGCAGCGTCTTGGGCGGTAGGGACAGGAGCTCCTACGAGCAGTACTTC. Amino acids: CSVLGGRDRSSYEQYF.

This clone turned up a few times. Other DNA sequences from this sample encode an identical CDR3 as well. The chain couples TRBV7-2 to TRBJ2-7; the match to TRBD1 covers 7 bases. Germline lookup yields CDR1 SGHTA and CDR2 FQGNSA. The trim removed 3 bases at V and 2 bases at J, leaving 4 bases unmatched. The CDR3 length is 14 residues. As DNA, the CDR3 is TGTGCCAGCAGCTTCGGGACAGCGACCTACGAGCAGTACTTC. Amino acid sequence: CASSFGTATYEQYF.

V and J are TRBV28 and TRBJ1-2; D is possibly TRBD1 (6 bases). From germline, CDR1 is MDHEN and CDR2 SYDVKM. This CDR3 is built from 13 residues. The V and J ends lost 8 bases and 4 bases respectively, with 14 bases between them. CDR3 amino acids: CASGRTEPYGYTF. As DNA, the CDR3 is TGTGCCAGCGGACGGACAGAACCCTATGGCTACACCTTC.

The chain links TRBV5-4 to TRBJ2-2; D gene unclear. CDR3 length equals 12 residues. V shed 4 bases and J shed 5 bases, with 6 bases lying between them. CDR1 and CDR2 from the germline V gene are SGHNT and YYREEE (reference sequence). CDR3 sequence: CASSLSTGELFF. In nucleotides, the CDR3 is TGTGCCAGCAGCCTCTCGACCGGGGAGCTGTTTTTT.

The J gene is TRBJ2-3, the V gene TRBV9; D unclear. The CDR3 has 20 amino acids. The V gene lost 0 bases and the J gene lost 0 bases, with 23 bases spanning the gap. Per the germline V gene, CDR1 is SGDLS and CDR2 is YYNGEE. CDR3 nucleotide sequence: TGTGCCAGCAGCGTAGGCCCATCCATAATATTCAAGGGTAGCACAGATACGCAGTATTTT. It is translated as CASSVGPSIIFKGSTDTQYF.

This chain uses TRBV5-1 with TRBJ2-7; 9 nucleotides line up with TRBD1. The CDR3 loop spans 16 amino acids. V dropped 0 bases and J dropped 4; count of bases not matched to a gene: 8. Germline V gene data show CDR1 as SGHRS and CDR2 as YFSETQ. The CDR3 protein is CASSLGAGTGIYEQYF. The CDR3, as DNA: TGCGCCAGCAGCTTGGGGGCCGGGACAGGGATTTACGAGCAGTACTTC.